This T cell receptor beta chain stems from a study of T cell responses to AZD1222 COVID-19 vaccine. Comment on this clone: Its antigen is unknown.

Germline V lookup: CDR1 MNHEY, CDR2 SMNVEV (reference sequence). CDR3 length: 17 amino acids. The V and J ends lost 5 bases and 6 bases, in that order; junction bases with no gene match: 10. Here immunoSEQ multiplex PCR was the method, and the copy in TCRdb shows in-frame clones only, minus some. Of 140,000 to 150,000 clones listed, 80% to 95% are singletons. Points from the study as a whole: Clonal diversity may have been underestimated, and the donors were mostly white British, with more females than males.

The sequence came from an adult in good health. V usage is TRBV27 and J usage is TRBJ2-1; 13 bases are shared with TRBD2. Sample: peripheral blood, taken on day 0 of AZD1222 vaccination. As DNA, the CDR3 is TGTGCCAGCAGTCCCGGCGGACTAGCGGGAGAAGGCAATGAGCAGTTCTTC. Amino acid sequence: CASSPGGLAGEGNEQFF.